A selection of T cell receptor beta chains follows, all from one sample in a study of T cells in Graves' hyperthyroidism and ophthalmopathy. MiXCR was run by TCRdb on the multiplex PCR reads, yielding one entry per CDR3 protein. The repertoire includes some 370,000 distinct CDR3 sequences, more than 12% of them detected once, and around 27% sits in the top ten. What was sequenced was blood. The receptors stem from a man aged 50-60 years with Graves' ophthalmopathy. The CDR3 runs from the conserved cysteine through the conserved F or W. D genes are given only for firm matches. Size values are once, few and many counts, or a class for expanded clones, and some rows have none.

CDR3 protein: CASSPPGEVRFNEQFF; CDR3 DNA: TGTGCCAGCAGCCCGCCAGGGGAAGTCCGATTCAATGAGCAGTTCTTC; CDR3 length: 16; D gene: NA; J gene: TRBJ2-1; clone size: many; V gene: TRBV7-9
CDR3 protein: CATLAGGPSYNEQFF; CDR3 DNA: TGTGCCACCTTAGCGGGAGGGCCCTCCTACAATGAGCAGTTCTTC; CDR3 length: 15; D gene: TRBD2; J gene: TRBJ2-1; clone size: NA; V gene: TRBV10-3
CDR3 protein: CASSQGFLAGNNEQFF; CDR3 DNA: TGCGCCAGCAGCCAAGGATTCCTAGCGGGGAACAATGAGCAGTTCTTC; CDR3 length: 16; D gene: TRBD2; J gene: TRBJ2-1; clone size: few; V gene: TRBV4-1
CDR3 protein: CASSYRDRELETQYF; CDR3 DNA: TGTGCCAGCAGCTACCGGGACCGAGAACTAGAGACCCAGTACTTC; CDR3 length: 15; D gene: NA; J gene: TRBJ2-5; clone size: many; V gene: TRBV11-3
CDR3 protein: CASSPQGETGELFF; CDR3 DNA: TGTGCTAGCAGCCCACAGGGAGAGACCGGGGAGCTGTTTTTT; CDR3 length: 14; D gene: NA; J gene: TRBJ2-2; clone size: NA; V gene: TRBV7-7
CDR3 protein: CSVTPRTGAAYEQYF; CDR3 DNA: TGCAGCGTTACTCCACGGACAGGGGCGGCCTACGAGCAGTACTTC; CDR3 length: 15; D gene: TRBD1; J gene: TRBJ2-7; clone size: few; V gene: TRBV29-1
CDR3 protein: CSAVSGTSYNEQFF; CDR3 DNA: TGCAGTGCTGTTAGCGGTACCTCCTACAATGAGCAGTTCTTC; CDR3 length: 14; D gene: NA; J gene: TRBJ2-1; clone size: many; V gene: TRBV20-1
CDR3 protein: CASIPGGSNYGYTF; CDR3 DNA: TGTGCCAGCATCCCAGGGGGCTCGAACTATGGCTACACCTTC; CDR3 length: 14; D gene: TRBD1; J gene: TRBJ1-2; clone size: NA; V gene: TRBV7-2
CDR3 protein: CAWSARRSEKLFF; CDR3 DNA: TGTGCCTGGAGTGCTCGGCGGAGTGAAAAACTGTTTTTT; CDR3 length: 13; D gene: NA; J gene: TRBJ1-4; clone size: many; V gene: TRBV30
CDR3 protein: CASSLGTGGFTEAFF; CDR3 DNA: TGTGCCAGCAGTTTGGGGACAGGGGGTTTCACTGAAGCTTTCTTT; CDR3 length: 15; D gene: TRBD1; J gene: TRBJ1-1; clone size: many; V gene: TRBV27
CDR3 protein: CASSYPAGGSDTQYF; CDR3 DNA: TGTGCCAGCAGTTACCCGGCGGGGGGGTCAGATACGCAGTATTTT; CDR3 length: 15; D gene: TRBD2; J gene: TRBJ2-3; clone size: NA; V gene: TRBV6-6
CDR3 protein: CASSLVRDGTYEQYF; CDR3 DNA: TGTGCCAGCAGCTTGGTTCGGGACGGAACCTACGAGCAGTACTTC; CDR3 length: 15; D gene: NA; J gene: TRBJ2-7; clone size: NA; V gene: TRBV5-6
CDR3 protein: CASSLSTPGGITYF; CDR3 DNA: TGTGCCAGCAGTTTATCAACACCCGGAGGGATTACGTACTTC; CDR3 length: 14; D gene: NA; J gene: TRBJ2-4; clone size: NA; V gene: TRBV12-3/TRBV12-4
CDR3 protein: CASSPGLTTGEQYF; CDR3 DNA: TGTGCCAGCAGCCCGGGACTGACTACGGGGGAGCAGTACTTC; CDR3 length: 14; D gene: NA; J gene: TRBJ2-7; clone size: many; V gene: TRBV27
CDR3 protein: CASSLGTSGTNEQFF; CDR3 DNA: TGTGCCAGCAGTCTAGGGACTAGCGGAACTAATGAGCAGTTCTTC; CDR3 length: 15; D gene: TRBD2; J gene: TRBJ2-1; clone size: many; V gene: TRBV27
CDR3 protein: CASSSGWRKETQYF; CDR3 DNA: TGTGCCAGCAGCTCCGGATGGAGGAAAGAGACCCAGTACTTC; CDR3 length: 14; D gene: NA; J gene: TRBJ2-5; clone size: many; V gene: TRBV13
CDR3 protein: CASSQATGTGANVLTF; CDR3 DNA: TGTGCCAGCAGCCAAGCCACAGGGACTGGGGCCAACGTCCTGACTTTC; CDR3 length: 16; D gene: NA; J gene: TRBJ2-6; clone size: many; V gene: TRBV3-1
CDR3 protein: CSATPTDTSGGPTDTQYF; CDR3 DNA: TGCAGTGCAACCCCGACCGATACTAGCGGGGGACCCACAGATACGCAGTATTTT; CDR3 length: 18; D gene: TRBD2; J gene: TRBJ2-3; clone size: many; V gene: TRBV20-1
CDR3 protein: CASSPDPLPEQFF; CDR3 DNA: TGTGCCAGCAGCCCGGACCCCCTCCCTGAGCAGTTCTTC; CDR3 length: 13; D gene: NA; J gene: TRBJ2-1; clone size: many; V gene: TRBV7-9
CDR3 protein: CASSLPDGGKETQYF; CDR3 DNA: TGTGCCAGCAGTTTGCCCGACGGGGGGAAGGAGACCCAGTACTTC; CDR3 length: 15; D gene: TRBD2; J gene: TRBJ2-5; clone size: many; V gene: TRBV28
CDR3 protein: CATSRLGQETQYF; CDR3 DNA: TGTGCCACCAGCAGACTCGGCCAAGAGACCCAGTACTTC; CDR3 length: 13; D gene: NA; J gene: TRBJ2-5; clone size: few; V gene: TRBV15
CDR3 protein: CASSHPSGRGLSYEQYF; CDR3 DNA: TGCGCCAGCAGCCACCCCTCTGGAAGGGGGCTTAGTTACGAGCAGTACTTC; CDR3 length: 17; D gene: TRBD1; J gene: TRBJ2-7; clone size: few; V gene: TRBV4-1
CDR3 protein: CASSPLGPGPQNTEAFF; CDR3 DNA: TGTGCCAGCTCACCACTTGGCCCGGGGCCCCAGAACACTGAAGCTTTCTTT; CDR3 length: 17; D gene: NA; J gene: TRBJ1-1; clone size: many; V gene: TRBV18
CDR3 protein: CASSLDSANYGYTF; CDR3 DNA: TGCGCCAGCAGCTTGGACAGTGCTAACTATGGCTACACCTTC; CDR3 length: 14; D gene: NA; J gene: TRBJ1-2; clone size: few; V gene: TRBV5-1
CDR3 protein: CASNSGMNTEAFF; CDR3 DNA: TGCGCCAGCAACTCCGGGATGAACACTGAAGCTTTCTTT; CDR3 length: 13; D gene: NA; J gene: TRBJ1-1; clone size: many; V gene: TRBV5-1
CDR3 protein: CASSPSGAGRDTQYF; CDR3 DNA: TGTGCCAGCAGCCCAAGTGGCGCGGGGAGAGATACGCAGTATTTT; CDR3 length: 15; D gene: NA; J gene: TRBJ2-3; clone size: NA; V gene: TRBV12-3/TRBV12-4
CDR3 protein: CSVVPRGVNTEAFF; CDR3 DNA: TGCAGCGTCGTCCCCAGGGGAGTGAACACTGAAGCTTTCTTT; CDR3 length: 14; D gene: NA; J gene: TRBJ1-1; clone size: many; V gene: TRBV29-1
CDR3 protein: CSAKGTSADTQYF; CDR3 DNA: TGCAGTGCTAAAGGGACTAGCGCAGATACGCAGTATTTT; CDR3 length: 13; D gene: TRBD2; J gene: TRBJ2-3; clone size: many; V gene: TRBV20-1
CDR3 protein: CARPFLAGEEYEQYF; CDR3 DNA: TGTGCCAGACCCTTCCTCGCGGGAGAGGAGTACGAGCAGTACTTC; CDR3 length: 15; D gene: TRBD2; J gene: TRBJ2-7; clone size: NA; V gene: TRBV6-1
CDR3 protein: CASSYRGTSGKENTQYF; CDR3 DNA: TGTGCCAGCAGTTACCGCGGGACTAGCGGGAAGGAGAATACGCAGTATTTT; CDR3 length: 17; D gene: TRBD2; J gene: TRBJ2-3; clone size: many; V gene: TRBV6-5
CDR3 protein: CASSLDPQTTYEQYF; CDR3 DNA: TGTGCCAGCAGCTTGGACCCACAGACTACCTACGAGCAGTACTTC; CDR3 length: 15; D gene: NA; J gene: TRBJ2-7; clone size: NA; V gene: TRBV5-4
CDR3 protein: CASSDSKWGTQSTGELFF; CDR3 DNA: TGTGCCAGCAGTGATTCTAAGTGGGGGACCCAGAGCACCGGGGAGCTGTTTTTT; CDR3 length: 18; D gene: NA; J gene: TRBJ2-2; clone size: few; V gene: TRBV25-1
CDR3 protein: CASSESTLGEAFF; CDR3 DNA: TGCGCCAGCAGTGAGTCGACTCTCGGTGAAGCTTTCTTT; CDR3 length: 13; D gene: NA; J gene: TRBJ1-1; clone size: many; V gene: TRBV10-1
CDR3 protein: CASSKNRGGAYEQYF; CDR3 DNA: TGTGCCAGCAGCAAGAATAGGGGGGGGGCCTACGAGCAGTACTTC; CDR3 length: 15; D gene: NA; J gene: TRBJ2-7; clone size: NA; V gene: TRBV14
CDR3 protein: CASSLETNNSPLHF; CDR3 DNA: TGTGCCAGCAGTTTGGAGACTAATAATTCACCCCTCCACTTT; CDR3 length: 14; D gene: NA; J gene: TRBJ1-6; clone size: few; V gene: TRBV12-3/TRBV12-4
CDR3 protein: CASSYQQGQPQHF; CDR3 DNA: TGTGCCAGCAGTTACCAACAGGGTCAGCCCCAGCATTTT; CDR3 length: 13; D gene: NA; J gene: TRBJ1-5; clone size: NA; V gene: TRBV6-5
CDR3 protein: CASSFLGENTEAFF; CDR3 DNA: TGTGCCAGCAGTTTTTTAGGCGAGAACACTGAAGCTTTCTTT; CDR3 length: 14; D gene: NA; J gene: TRBJ1-1; clone size: few; V gene: TRBV28